Shown below are 20 T cell receptor beta chains from a single sample sequenced in a study of OX40 agonist ivuxolimab in advanced cancers. The data were produced by immunoSEQ multiplex PCR, yet TCRdb's version contains in-frame clones alone and is incomplete. Altogether approximately 82,000 clones are present, around 86% being singletons, with the ten largest covering around 2%. Here the sequenced sample was CD4+ or CD8+ T cells sorted from blood, taken in a trial of the OX40 agonist ivuxolimab. These receptors came from an adult with an advanced solid tumor such as melanoma, head and neck, liver or kidney cancer.

The chain joins TRBV6-1 to TRBJ2-2; D gene unclear. CDR1 and CDR2 from the germline V gene are MNHNS and SASEGT. The V end was cut by 6 bases, the J end by 5 bases, with 13 bases between. CDR3 length: 14 amino acids. The CDR3 region is CASSLTLGTGELFF. CDR3 nucleotide sequence: TGTGCCAGCAGCCTCACATTAGGTACCGGGGAGCTGTTTTTT.

The chain joins TRBV29-1 to TRBJ2-3, with D perhaps TRBD2 (6 bases). This CDR3 contains 15 residues. Germline lookup yields CDR1 SQVTM and CDR2 ANQGSEA. Trimming removed 3 bases at V and 0 bases at J, with 13 bases between. CDR3 sequence (DNA): TGCAGCGTTGAGGCCTCTAGCGCCAGCACAGATACGCAGTATTTT. Residues: CSVEASSASTDTQYF.

The V call is TRBV7-3, the J call TRBJ2-1; D ambiguous. This CDR3 spans 16 amino acids. V was pared by 0 bases and J by 0 bases, with 9 bases between. Per germline, CDR1 SGHTA and CDR2 FQGTGA. The CDR3 sequence is CASSLTGYSSYNEQFF. In nucleotides, the CDR3 is TGTGCCAGCAGCTTAACAGGGTACAGCTCCTACAATGAGCAGTTCTTC.

This clone was seen once. The genes are TRBV5-1 and TRBJ1-2; TRBD1 might be the D (5 bases). Germline CDR1 reads SGHRS; CDR2 reads YFSETQ. V lost 0 bases, J lost 5 bases, and 11 bases lay in between. The CDR3 spans 14 residues. In DNA form, the CDR3 reads TGCGCCAGCAGCTTGGACGGGGGGATGTATGGCTACACCTTC. Its protein product is CASSLDGGMYGYTF.

V and J are TRBV10-3 and TRBJ2-7; D might be TRBD2 (6 bases). Germline-derived CDR1 and CDR2 are ENHRY and SYGVKD. This CDR3 region has 12 residues. Trimming took 0 bases from V and 10 from J, leaving 10 bases between them. The CDR3 is CAISESVTSQYF. In DNA, the CDR3 is TGTGCCATCAGTGAGTCGGTCACTAGCCAGTACTTC.

The chain joins TRBV28 to TRBJ2-3, with a possible D match to TRBD2 (5 bases). The germline gives CDR1 MDHEN, CDR2 SYDVKM. Trimming removed 6 bases from V and 6 bases from J, with 13 bases in between. The CDR3 spans 13 residues. The CDR3 protein is CASRAGTTDTQYF. As DNA, the CDR3 is TGTGCCAGCAGGGCGGGTACGACCGATACGCAGTATTTT. The variable domain in full, completed from reference TRBV28 and TRBJ2-3, reads DVKVTQSSRYLVKRTGEKVFLECVQDMDHENMFWYRQDPGLGLRLIYFSYDVKMKEKGDIPEGYSVSREKKERFSLILESASTNQTSMYLCASRAGTTDTQYFGPGTRLTVL.

The chain uses TRBV27 and TRBJ1-2; 9 bases are shared with TRBD1. CDR1 and CDR2 (germline): MNHEY, SMNVEV (reference sequence). V lost 6 bases and J lost 4; bases outside the gene matches: 6. The CDR3 extends over 14 amino acids. The CDR3 DNA follows: TGTGCCAGCAGAAAAACAGGGGGCGGCTATGGCTACACCTTC. Amino acids: CASRKTGGGYGYTF.

This clone was counted a few times. The chain carries TRBV7-9 and TRBJ2-2; no firm D call. Trimming took 7 bases from V and 0 from J, leaving 9 bases between them. The CDR3 runs 14 residues. Per the germline V gene, CDR1 is SEHNR and CDR2 is FQNEAQ (reference sequence). CDR3 DNA: TGTGCCAGCACCCATTCCGCGAACACCGGGGAGCTGTTTTTT. It encodes CASTHSANTGELFF.

This clone was found once. The rearrangement joins TRBV28 to TRBJ2-7, with 10 bases that match TRBD1. The trim removed 2 bases at V and 6 bases at J, leaving 7 bases unmatched. Germline V gene data show CDR1 as MDHEN and CDR2 as SYDVKM. The CDR3 covers 15 residues. Here the CDR3 reads CASSLPTGGASEQYF. For the CDR3, the DNA is TGTGCCAGCAGTTTACCGACAGGGGGCGCTAGCGAGCAGTACTTC.

The CDR3 is CASSLYDQPQHF. CDR3 DNA sequence: TGTGCCAGCAGCTTGTACGATCAGCCCCAGCATTTT. This rearrangement joins TRBV5-5 to TRBJ1-5; no reliable D call. This CDR3 has 12 residues. In germline, CDR1 is SGHKS, CDR2 YYEKEE (reference sequence). Trimming stripped 1 base from V and 5 bases from J, with 4 bases between.

V gene TRBV6-1 combines with J gene TRBJ2-7; a weak D match, TRBD2 (6 bases). CDR1 is MNHNS, CDR2 SASEGT, per germline. The CDR3 sequence is 14 residues long. Trimming pared 9 bases from V and 2 bases from J, leaving 17 bases between. The CDR3 loop is CASGSTEGPYEQYF. The CDR3, as DNA: TGTGCCAGTGGAAGCACGGAGGGACCCTACGAGCAGTACTTC.

The genes are TRBV5-1 and TRBJ2-1; no definite D call. This CDR3 has 13 amino acids. V lost 0 bases and J 5 bases, leaving 6 bases between the germline ends. Germline-derived CDR1 and CDR2 are SGHRS and YFSETQ. Written as DNA, the CDR3 is TGCGCCAGCAGCTTGGGACTCGACAATGAGCAGTTCTTC. Amino acid sequence: CASSLGLDNEQFF.

The chain has TRBV28 and TRBJ1-3; maybe TRBD1 (5 bases). Germline V gene sequence: CDR1 MDHEN, CDR2 SYDVKM. The V gene lost 0 bases and the J gene lost 7 bases, with 22 bases spanning the gap. The CDR3 covers 18 residues. CDR3: CASSLWYDSQNAGNTIYF. The CDR3, as DNA: TGTGCCAGCAGTTTATGGTACGACTCCCAGAACGCAGGGAACACCATATATTTT.

This rearrangement joins TRBV10-3 to TRBJ2-2, with D tentatively TRBD1 (5 bases). The ends were cut back, 10 bases at V and 5 bases at J, with 20 bases in the middle. Per the germline V gene, CDR1 is ENHRY and CDR2 is SYGVKD. The CDR3 covers 15 residues. The CDR3 bases are TGTGCCACAGGGCCTACAACACCCTCGACCGGGGAGCTGTTTTTT. Residues: CATGPTTPSTGELFF.

A remark on this clone: At one boundary the junction diverges from the germline segment, which might be a read error. This chain joins TRBV7-7 and TRBJ2-1; 7 bases align to TRBD2. The CDR3 consists of 15 residues. Looked up from germline, CDR1 is SSHAT and CDR2 is FNYEAQ (reference sequence). The CDR3 bases are TGTGCTAGCAGCCCCCGAGCGGGATCCAAGGATGAGCAGTTCTTC. This translates into CASSPRAGSKDEQFF. Full variable domain (remainder filled in from reference TRBV7-7 and TRBJ2-1): GAGVSQSPRYKVTKRGQDVTLRCDPISSHATLYWYQQALGQGPEFLTYFNYEAQPDKSGLPSDRFSAERPEGSISTLTIQRTEQRDSAMYRCASSPRAGSKDEQFFGPGTRLTVL.

The chain links TRBV19 to TRBJ1-5, with D hard to call. Germline V gene data show CDR1 as LNHDA and CDR2 as SQIVND (reference sequence). The V and J ends lost 6 bases and 0 bases respectively, with 12 bases between them. The CDR3 is 15 residues long. CDR3 protein: CASSPPAYSNQPQHF. Here the CDR3 DNA reads TGTGCCAGTAGCCCCCCGGCATATAGCAATCAGCCCCAGCATTTT.

The chain uses TRBV6-1 and TRBJ1-2; perhaps TRBD1 as D (6 bases). The V end lost 4 bases, the J end lost 4 bases, and 7 bases lay between the germline ends. The germline gives CDR1 MNHNS, CDR2 SASEGT. CDR3 length: 12 amino acids. CDR3 bases: TGTGCCAGCAGTGCGGACAGCTATGGCTACACCTTC. Amino acid sequence: CASSADSYGYTF.

The J gene is TRBJ1-4, the V gene TRBV19; possibly TRBD1 for D (5 bases). CDR3 length: 15 residues. Germline V CDR1 and CDR2: LNHDA, SQIVND (reference sequence). Trimming shortened V by 7 bases and J by 7 bases, and 19 bases separated the two germline ends. CDR3: CASNGGGGAGEKLFF. The CDR3 DNA sequence: TGTGCCAGTAACGGTGGTGGAGGGGCAGGTGAAAAACTGTTTTTT.

The chain recombines TRBV28 with TRBJ2-3; perhaps D is TRBD1 or TRBD2 (5 bases each). This CDR3 is built from 16 residues. Trimming shortened V by 1 base and J by 1 base, and 12 bases separated the two germline ends. CDR1 is MDHEN, CDR2 SYDVKM, per germline. The CDR3 DNA is TGTGCCAGCAGTTTATCTCCCGGGGCTGGCACAGATACGCAGTATTTT. Translation: CASSLSPGAGTDTQYF.

This clone has a handful of counts. The chain employs TRBV19 and TRBJ2-1, with D unresolved. The CDR3 has 15 residues. Germline assignment: CDR1 LNHDA and CDR2 SQIVND (reference sequence). V was clipped by 1 base and J by 8 bases, with 15 bases between them. CDR3 loop: CASSIGQTFLDEQFF. The CDR3 DNA is TGTGCCAGTAGTATAGGTCAGACGTTTTTGGATGAGCAGTTCTTC.